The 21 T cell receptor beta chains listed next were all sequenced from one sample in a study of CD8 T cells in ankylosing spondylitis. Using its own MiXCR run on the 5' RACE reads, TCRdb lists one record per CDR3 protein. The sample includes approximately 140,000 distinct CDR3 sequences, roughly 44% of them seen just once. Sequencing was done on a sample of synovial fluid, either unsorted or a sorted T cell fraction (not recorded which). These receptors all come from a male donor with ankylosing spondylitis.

CDR3 coding DNA: TGCGCCAGCAGCCCTCGGACAGGGGAGACCTACGAGCAGTACTTC. Translation gives CASSPRTGETYEQYF. The chain is built from TRBV4-1 and TRBJ2-7, with 9 bases that match TRBD1. Trimming cost V 4 bases and J 2 bases; bases outside gene matches: 6. Germline V CDR1 and CDR2: MGHRA, YSYEKL. The CDR3 has 15 residues.

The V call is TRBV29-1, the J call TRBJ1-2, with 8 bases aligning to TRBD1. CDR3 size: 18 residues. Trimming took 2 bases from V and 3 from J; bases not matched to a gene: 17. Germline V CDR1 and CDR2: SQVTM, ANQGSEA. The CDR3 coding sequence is TGCAGCGTTGAAACAGACCCGGGACAGGCGTACACCTACTATGGCTACACCTTC. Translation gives CSVETDPGQAYTYYGYTF.

The CDR3 coding sequence is TGCAGCGTTGAGGTCACCGGGGAGCTGTTTTTT. Its protein is CSVEVTGELFF. V is TRBV29-1 and J is TRBJ2-2; D is uncertain. Trimming shortened V by 3 bases and J by 4 bases, and 3 bases separated the two germline ends. CDR1 and CDR2 (germline): SQVTM, ANQGSEA. This CDR3 has 11 residues.

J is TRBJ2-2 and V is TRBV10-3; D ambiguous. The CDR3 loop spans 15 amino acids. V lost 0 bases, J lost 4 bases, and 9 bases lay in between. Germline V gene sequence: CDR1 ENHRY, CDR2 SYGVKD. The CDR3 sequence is CAISESRQITGELFF. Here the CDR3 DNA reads TGTGCCATCAGTGAGTCGCGGCAGATCACCGGGGAGCTGTTTTTT.

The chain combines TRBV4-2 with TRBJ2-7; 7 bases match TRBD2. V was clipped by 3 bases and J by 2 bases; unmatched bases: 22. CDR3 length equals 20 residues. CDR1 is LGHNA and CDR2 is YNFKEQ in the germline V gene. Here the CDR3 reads CASSQPIRSGTTPFTYEQYF. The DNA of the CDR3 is TGTGCCAGCAGCCAGCCTATTCGCTCCGGGACTACGCCCTTTACCTACGAGCAGTACTTC.

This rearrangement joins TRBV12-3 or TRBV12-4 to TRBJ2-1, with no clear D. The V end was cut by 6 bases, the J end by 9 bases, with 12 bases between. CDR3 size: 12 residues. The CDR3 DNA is TGTGCCAGCAGCAGGTTGCCAGGTGAGCAGTTCTTC. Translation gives CASSRLPGEQFF.

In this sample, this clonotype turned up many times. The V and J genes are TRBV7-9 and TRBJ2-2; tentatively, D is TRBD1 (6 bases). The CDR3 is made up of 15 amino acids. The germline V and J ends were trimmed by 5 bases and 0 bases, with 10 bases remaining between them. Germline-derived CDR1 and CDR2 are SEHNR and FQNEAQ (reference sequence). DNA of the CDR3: TGTGCCAGCAGCCCCCGGGACACGAACACCGGGGAGCTGTTTTTT. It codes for CASSPRDTNTGELFF.

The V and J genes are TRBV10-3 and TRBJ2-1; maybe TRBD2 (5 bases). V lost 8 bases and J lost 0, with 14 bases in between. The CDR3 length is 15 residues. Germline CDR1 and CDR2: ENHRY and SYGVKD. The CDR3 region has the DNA TGTGCCATCTCGTCGGGGTACCTCTCCTACAATGAGCAGTTCTTC. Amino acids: CAISSGYLSYNEQFF.

CDR3 sequence: CSARSPRGNTEAFF. The CDR3 DNA follows: TGCAGTGCTAGATCGCCGAGAGGGAACACTGAAGCTTTCTTT. The chain couples TRBV20-1 to TRBJ1-1, with D unresolved. Germline values: CDR1 DFQATT, CDR2 SNEGSKA (reference sequence). Trimming shortened V by 2 bases and J by 1 base, and 11 bases separated the two germline ends. The CDR3 totals 14 residues.

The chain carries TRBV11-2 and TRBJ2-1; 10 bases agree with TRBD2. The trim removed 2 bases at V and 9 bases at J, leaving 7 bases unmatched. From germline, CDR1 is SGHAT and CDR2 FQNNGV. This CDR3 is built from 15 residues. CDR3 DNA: TGTGCCAGCAGCTTACCCAGCGGGAGGGCCCCTGAGCAGTTCTTC. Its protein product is CASSLPSGRAPEQFF.

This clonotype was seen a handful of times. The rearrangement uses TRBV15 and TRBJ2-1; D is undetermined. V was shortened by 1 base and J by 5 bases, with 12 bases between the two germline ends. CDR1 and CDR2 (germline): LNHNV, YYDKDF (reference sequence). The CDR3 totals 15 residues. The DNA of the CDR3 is TGTGCCACCAGCAGAGTCCCTCTCATCGACAATGAGCAGTTCTTC. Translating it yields CATSRVPLIDNEQFF.

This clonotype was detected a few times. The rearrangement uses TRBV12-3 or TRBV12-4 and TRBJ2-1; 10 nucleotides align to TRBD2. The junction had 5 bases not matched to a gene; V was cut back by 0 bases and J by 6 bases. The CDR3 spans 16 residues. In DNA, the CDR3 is TGTGCCAGCAGTTTAGCTGGACTAGCGGCAAGCAATGAGCAGTTCTTC. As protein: CASSLAGLAASNEQFF.

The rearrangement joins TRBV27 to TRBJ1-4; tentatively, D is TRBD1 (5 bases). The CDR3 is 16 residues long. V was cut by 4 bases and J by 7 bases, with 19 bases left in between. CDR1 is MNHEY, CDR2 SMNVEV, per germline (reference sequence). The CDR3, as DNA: TGTGCCAGCAGTTCGTGGACACCGCGGTTGGGTGAAAAACTGTTTTTT. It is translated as CASSSWTPRLGEKLFF.

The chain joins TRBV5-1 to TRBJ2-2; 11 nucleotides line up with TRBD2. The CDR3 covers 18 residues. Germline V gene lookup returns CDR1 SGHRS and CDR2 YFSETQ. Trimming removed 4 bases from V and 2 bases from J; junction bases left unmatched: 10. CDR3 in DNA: TGCGCCAGCAGCCGTTACCTTAGCGGGAGGGGTAACACCGGGGAGCTGTTTTTT. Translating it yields CASSRYLSGRGNTGELFF.

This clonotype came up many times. The CDR3 nucleotides are TGTGCCAGCAGTGAGCGGGGACTAGCGGGAGGGGATACGCAGTATTTT. This sequence encodes CASSERGLAGGDTQYF. The chain is built from TRBV6-4 and TRBJ2-3; 16 bases are shared with TRBD2. This CDR3 is 16 amino acids long. Germline loops: CDR1 MRHNA, CDR2 SNTAGT. The V and J ends lost 3 bases and 6 bases, in that order; junction bases with no gene match: 3.

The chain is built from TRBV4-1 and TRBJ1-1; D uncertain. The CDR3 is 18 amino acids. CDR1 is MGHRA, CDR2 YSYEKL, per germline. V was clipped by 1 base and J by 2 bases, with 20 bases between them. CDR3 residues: CASSQGRRPPLFNTEAFF. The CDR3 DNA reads TGCGCCAGCAGCCAAGGAAGGCGCCCACCCCTTTTTAACACTGAAGCTTTCTTT.

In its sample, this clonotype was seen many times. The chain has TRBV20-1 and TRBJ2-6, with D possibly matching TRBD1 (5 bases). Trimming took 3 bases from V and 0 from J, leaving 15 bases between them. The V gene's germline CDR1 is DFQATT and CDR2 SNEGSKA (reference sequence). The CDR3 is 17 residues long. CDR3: CSASDSDSSSGANVLTF. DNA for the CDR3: TGCAGTGCTAGTGATTCCGACAGTAGCTCTGGGGCCAACGTCCTGACTTTC.

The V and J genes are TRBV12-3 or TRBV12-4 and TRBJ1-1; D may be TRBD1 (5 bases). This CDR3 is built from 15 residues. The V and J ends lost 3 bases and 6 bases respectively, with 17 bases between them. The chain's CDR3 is CASSFWGDPGAEAFF. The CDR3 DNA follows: TGTGCCAGCAGTTTCTGGGGCGACCCGGGCGCTGAAGCTTTCTTT.

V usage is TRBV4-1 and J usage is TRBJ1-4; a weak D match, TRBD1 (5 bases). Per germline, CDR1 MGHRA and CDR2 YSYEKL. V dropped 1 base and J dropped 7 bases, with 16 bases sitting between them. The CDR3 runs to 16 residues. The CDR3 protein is CASSQVRVGGGEKLFF. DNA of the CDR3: TGCGCCAGCAGCCAAGTCAGGGTCGGCGGTGGTGAAAAACTGTTTTTT.

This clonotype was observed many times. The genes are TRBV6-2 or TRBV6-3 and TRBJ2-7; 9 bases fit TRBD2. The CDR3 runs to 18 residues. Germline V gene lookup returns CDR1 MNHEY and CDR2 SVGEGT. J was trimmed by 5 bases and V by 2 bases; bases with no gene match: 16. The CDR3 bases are TGTGCCAGCAGTTACCATCCCCCGTCCACTAGCGGGTTCGACGAGCAGTACTTC. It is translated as CASSYHPPSTSGFDEQYF.

DNA for the CDR3: TGTGCCAGCAGCCTGTGGTCAGTTTCTGATACGCAGTATTTT. It encodes CASSLWSVSDTQYF. The V and J genes are TRBV12-3 or TRBV12-4 and TRBJ2-3; D is unclear. V was pared by 6 bases and J by 6 bases, with 16 bases between. The CDR3 is made up of 14 amino acids.